Shown below are 9 T cell receptor beta chains from a single sample sequenced in a study of CD8 T cells in ankylosing spondylitis. Findings and caveats of the study: It appeared that ankylosing spondylitis blood was characterized by a TCR beta motif of under ten highly homologous variants.

These receptors' antigens are unknown. A single record per CDR3 protein comes from TCRdb applying MiXCR to the 5' RACE reads. Of some 840,000 distinct CDR3 sequences in the sample, roughly 10% were seen once. Sequenced input: blood, either unsorted or a sorted T cell fraction (not recorded which). The receptors here all came from a male donor with ankylosing spondylitis.

This clonotype was observed a few times. The chain's CDR3 is CSARDPSGYSYEQYF. As DNA, the CDR3 is TGCAGTGCTAGAGATCCTAGCGGGTACTCCTACGAGCAGTACTTC. The V call is TRBV20-1, the J call TRBJ2-7, with 8 bases aligning to TRBD2. Germline CDR1 and CDR2: DFQATT and SNEGSKA (reference sequence). The CDR3 contains 15 residues. V shed 0 bases, J shed 0 bases, and the junction held 4 bases outside the gene matches.

The table lists this clonotype with many counts. J is TRBJ2-1 and V is TRBV29-1, with 9 bases fitting TRBD1. CDR3 length equals 13 residues. V lost 7 bases to trimming and J lost 3 bases; unmatched junction nucleotides: 4. Germline CDR1 SQVTM, CDR2 ANQGSEA. As DNA, the CDR3 is TGCAGCGGCCAGGGACAGGGCTACAATGAGCAGTTCTTC. It encodes CSGQGQGYNEQFF.

The chain joins TRBV5-1 to TRBJ2-2, with a possible D match to TRBD2 (5 bases). This CDR3 spans 15 amino acids. The ends were cut back, 0 bases at V and 3 bases at J, with 9 bases in the middle. Germline CDR1 SGHRS, CDR2 YFSETQ. As DNA, the CDR3 is TGCGCCAGCAGCTTGGATGGACTGTACACCGGGGAGCTGTTTTTT. It encodes CASSLDGLYTGELFF.

This clonotype has more than one count but fewer than ten. The chain has TRBV28 and TRBJ1-6, with a weak D call TRBD1 (5 bases). The CDR3 covers 15 residues. Germline CDR1 reads MDHEN; CDR2 reads SYDVKM. V gave up 4 bases and J gave up 6 bases, with 13 bases separating them. The CDR3 loop is CASSYRRGGNSPLHF. CDR3 DNA sequence: TGTGCCAGCAGTTATCGAAGGGGCGGTAATTCACCCCTCCACTTT. Full variable domain (outside the CDR3, taken from reference TRBV28 and TRBJ1-6): DVKVTQSSRYLVKRTGEKVFLECVQDMDHENMFWYRQDPGLGLRLIYFSYDVKMKEKGDIPEGYSVSREKKERFSLILESASTNQTSMYLCASSYRRGGNSPLHFGNGTRLTVT.

The chain is built from TRBV20-1 and TRBJ1-5; the D gene is possibly TRBD1 (5 bases). The CDR3 is made up of 17 amino acids. The V gene lost 0 bases and the J gene lost 3 bases, with 18 bases spanning the gap. Germline values: CDR1 DFQATT, CDR2 SNEGSKA (reference sequence). The CDR3 protein is CSARDATGRALNQPQHF. In nucleotides, the CDR3 is TGCAGTGCTAGAGATGCAACAGGTCGGGCCCTCAATCAGCCCCAGCATTTT.

CDR3 in amino acids: CASSTYRGTSYEQYF. The CDR3 DNA is TGTGCCAGCAGTACCTACAGGGGAACCTCCTACGAGCAGTACTTC. This chain connects TRBV6-2 or TRBV6-3 to TRBJ2-7; 7 nucleotides agree with TRBD1. The CDR3 runs to 15 residues. With V trimmed by 5 bases and J by 0 bases, 7 bases remained unmatched. Germline V gene data show CDR1 as MNHEY and CDR2 as SVGEGT.

This clonotype was counted ten times or more. The chain employs TRBV29-1 and TRBJ2-7; D gene unclear. The V and J ends lost 4 bases and 2 bases respectively, with 18 bases between them. This CDR3 comprises 15 residues. Germline lookup yields CDR1 SQVTM and CDR2 ANQGSEA. This chain's CDR3 is CSVVPVRIGTYEQYF. CDR3 nucleotides: TGCAGCGTTGTTCCGGTCAGGATTGGGACCTACGAGCAGTACTTC.

The CDR3 here is CASLAGLAGELFF. In DNA, the CDR3 is TGTGCCAGCCTAGCGGGACTCGCCGGGGAGCTGTTTTTT. The chain joins TRBV6-1 to TRBJ2-2, with TRBD2 identical over 9 bases. CDR3 length equals 13 residues. The V gene's germline CDR1 is MNHNS and CDR2 SASEGT. The trim removed 8 bases at V and 6 bases at J, leaving 4 bases unmatched.

This clonotype has just a few counts. The chain is built from TRBV3-1 and TRBJ2-1; 10 nucleotides match TRBD2. The V and J ends lost 6 bases and 5 bases, in that order; junction bases with no gene match: 7. Germline-derived CDR1 and CDR2 are LGHDT and YNNKEL (reference sequence). The CDR3 is made up of 15 amino acids. The CDR3 reads CASSPAGGWDNEQFF. The CDR3 DNA is TGTGCCAGCAGTCCAGCGGGGGGGTGGGACAATGAGCAGTTCTTC.